Shown below are 26 T cell receptor beta chains from a single sample sequenced in a study of OX40 agonist ivuxolimab in advanced cancers. Using immunoSEQ multiplex PCR, the repertoire was profiled, and TCRdb retains in-frame clones only, with some absent. Here the sample spans about 50,000 clones, around 90% being singletons. Sequenced material: CD4+ or CD8+ T cells sorted from blood, taken in a trial of the OX40 agonist ivuxolimab. The receptors derive from an adult with an advanced solid tumor such as melanoma, head and neck, liver or kidney cancer.

The chain has TRBV7-9 and TRBJ2-1, with 8 bases identical to TRBD2. V lost 7 bases and J lost 4; bases outside the gene matches: 9. The CDR3 totals 15 residues. Germline V gene sequence: CDR1 SEHNR, CDR2 FQNEAQ (reference sequence). This CDR3 is CASTPSASGYNEQFF. The CDR3 nucleotides read TGTGCCAGCACCCCATCGGCTAGCGGGTACAATGAGCAGTTCTTC.

The CDR3 DNA sequence: TGCGCCAGCAGCGGCGGGGGCTTTTCTGGCTACACCTTC. Encoded protein: CASSGGGFSGYTF. This sequence joins TRBV5-1 and TRBJ1-2; TRBD1 might be the D (6 bases). Trimming stripped 4 bases from V and 7 bases from J, with 14 bases between. The length of the CDR3 is 13 residues. Germline CDR1 reads SGHRS; CDR2 reads YFSETQ. Using reference TRBV5-1 and TRBJ1-2 for the parts outside the CDR3, the full variable domain is KAGVTQTPRYLIKTRGQQVTLSCSPISGHRSVSWYQQTPGQGLQFLFEYFSETQRNKGNFPGRFSGRQFSNSRSEMNVSTLELGDSALYLCASSGGGFSGYTFGSGTRLTVV.

The chain carries TRBV6-5 and TRBJ1-2; D call uncertain. Trimming pared 0 bases from V and 0 bases from J, leaving 11 bases between. The CDR3 consists of 16 residues. Looked up from germline, CDR1 is MNHEY and CDR2 is SVGAGI. The CDR3 spells CASSYSAAPTNYGYTF. The DNA of the CDR3 is TGTGCCAGCAGTTACTCGGCAGCCCCGACTAACTATGGCTACACCTTC.

This chain connects TRBV5-1 to TRBJ2-1, with TRBD1 matching 10 bases. The CDR3 is 15 amino acids. Germline V lookup: CDR1 SGHRS, CDR2 YFSETQ. The junction had 8 bases not matched to a gene; V was cut back by 4 bases and J by 7 bases. DNA for the CDR3: TGCGCCAGCAGCGGAGGGACAGGGGTCAAGAATGAGCAGTTCTTC. Translated: CASSGGTGVKNEQFF.

The chain is built from TRBV7-3 and TRBJ2-1, with TRBD2 identical over 8 bases. After removal of 1 base from V and 8 bases from J, the junction contained 7 bases not matched to a gene. Germline V gives CDR1 SGHTA, CDR2 FQGTGA. The CDR3 totals 15 residues. This CDR3 reads CASSLNPGLAHEQFF. The CDR3 nucleotides read TGTGCCAGCAGCTTAAATCCCGGACTAGCCCATGAGCAGTTCTTC. Looking up the rest from reference TRBV7-3 and TRBJ2-1 gives the full variable domain: GAGVSQTPSNKVTEKGKYVELRCDPISGHTALYWYRQSLGQGPEFLIYFQGTGAADDSGLPNDRFFAVRPEGSVSTLKIQRTERGDSAVYLCASSLNPGLAHEQFFGPGTRLTVL.

The rearrangement uses TRBV5-1 and TRBJ1-2, with 7 bases aligning to TRBD1. There are 20 residues in the CDR3. The V and J ends lost 3 bases and 0 bases, in that order; junction bases with no gene match: 20. The germline V gene has CDR1 SGHRS and CDR2 YFSETQ. CDR3 DNA: TGCGCCAGCAGCTCCCCATTATCGATACAGGGGATTCCCTCTAACTATGGCTACACCTTC. This gives the protein CASSSPLSIQGIPSNYGYTF.

Concerning this clone itself: Other nucleotide sequences in the sample specify the same CDR3. The V gene is TRBV15, the J gene TRBJ2-3; D is ambiguous. Trimming stripped 1 base from V and 5 bases from J, with 13 bases between. Germline V gene data show CDR1 as LNHNV and CDR2 as YYDKDF (reference sequence). The CDR3 is 15 residues long. This chain's CDR3 is CATSRAQYEVDTQYF. The CDR3 coding sequence is TGTGCCACCAGCAGAGCTCAATACGAGGTAGATACGCAGTATTTT.

The chain links TRBV4-1 to TRBJ1-1; weak D call: TRBD1 (5 bases). The V and J ends lost 1 base and 1 base respectively, with 7 bases between them. From germline, CDR1 is MGHRA and CDR2 YSYEKL. CDR3 length: 14 amino acids. The CDR3: CASSQGQGNTEAFF. CDR3 DNA sequence: TGCGCCAGCAGCCAAGGCCAGGGGAACACTGAAGCTTTCTTT.

On this clone itself: One end of the junction fails to match germline, which may point to a read error. CDR3 sequence (DNA): TGTGCAAGCAGGCTCGGGGGAGCCTCCTACAATGAGCAGTTCTTC. Translated: CASRLGGASYNEQFF. The V and J genes are TRBV7-3 and TRBJ2-1, with a possible D match to TRBD2 (6 bases). CDR1 and CDR2 from the germline V gene are SGHTA and FQGTGA. This CDR3 spans 15 amino acids.

This chain uses TRBV13 with TRBJ2-3, with D maybe TRBD1 (6 bases). The CDR3 is 13 residues long. Germline CDR1 PRHDT, CDR2 FYEKMQ (reference sequence). V was trimmed by 5 bases and J by 6 bases, leaving 12 bases between them. CDR3 nucleotides: TGTGCCAGCAGCCCGGGACATCTGGATACGCAGTATTTT. Translation gives CASSPGHLDTQYF.

V and J are TRBV27 and TRBJ1-2; the match to TRBD1 covers 7 bases. J lost 7 bases, V lost 4 bases, and 9 bases had no gene match. The CDR3 has 14 residues. Germline V lookup: CDR1 MNHEY, CDR2 SMNVEV (reference sequence). Written as DNA, the CDR3 is TGTGCCAGCAGTTGGGGGTCAGGGGGTTTTGGCTACACCTTC. Translating it yields CASSWGSGGFGYTF.

This chain connects TRBV21-1 to TRBJ1-5. TRBV21-1 is tagged as a pseudogene. This CDR3 comprises 17 residues. The CDR3 sequence is CASSKARRGYSNQPQHF. CDR3 coding DNA: TGTGCCAGCAGCAAAGCGAGACGGGGGTATAGCAATCAGCCCCAGCATTTT.

The chain links TRBV4-1 to TRBJ2-3; 10 bases are a match to TRBD2. Germline CDR1 reads MGHRA; CDR2 reads YSYEKL. The V and J ends lost 1 base and 3 bases, in that order; junction bases with no gene match: 16. This CDR3 spans 20 amino acids. Written as DNA, the CDR3 is TGCGCCAGCAGCCAAGTGGAATCAACTAGCGGGATGAAAGAAACAGATACGCAGTATTTT. The encoded protein is CASSQVESTSGMKETDTQYF.

By its share, this clone is medium-sized. The V gene is TRBV4-1, the J gene TRBJ1-2; no clear D gene. Germline V gene sequence: CDR1 MGHRA, CDR2 YSYEKL. This CDR3 contains 14 residues. V lost 0 bases and J 0 bases, leaving 5 bases between the germline ends. CDR3 DNA: TGCGCCAGCAGCCAAGAAAGGTCTAACTATGGCTACACCTTC. Amino acid sequence: CASSQERSNYGYTF.

V gene TRBV30 combines with J gene TRBJ2-7, with unresolved D. The CDR3 totals 13 residues. V dropped 0 bases and J dropped 1 base, with 7 bases sitting between them. Germline V gene lookup returns CDR1 GTSNPN and CDR2 SVGIG (reference sequence). DNA of the CDR3: TGTGCCTGGAGTGTAGCGCTTTCCTACGAGCAGTACTTC. Its translation: CAWSVALSYEQYF.

This chain connects TRBV10-3 to TRBJ2-1, with D maybe TRBD2 (5 bases). This CDR3 has 12 amino acids. Germline lookup yields CDR1 ENHRY and CDR2 SYGVKD. Trimming pared 3 bases from V and 7 bases from J, leaving 7 bases between. The CDR3 reads CAISDWRNEQFF. CDR3 sequence (DNA): TGTGCCATCAGTGATTGGAGGAATGAGCAGTTCTTC.

Remarks on this clone: Additional DNA sequences in this sample encode the identical CDR3. The chain has TRBV7-6 and TRBJ2-7; no definite D call. The CDR3 totals 13 residues. V lost 2 bases to trimming and J lost 3 bases, with 8 bases between them. Looked up from germline, CDR1 is SGHVS and CDR2 is FNYEAQ. The CDR3 sequence: CASSLSDGYEQYF. The CDR3 DNA reads TGTGCCAGCAGCTTATCGGACGGCTACGAGCAGTACTTC.

The chain combines TRBV30 with TRBJ2-7; D unresolved. Looked up from germline, CDR1 is GTSNPN and CDR2 is SVGIG (reference sequence). The length of the CDR3 is 12 residues. Trimming removed 0 bases from V and 3 bases from J, with 6 bases in between. CDR3 amino acids: CAWSVVSYEQYF. The CDR3 DNA is TGTGCCTGGAGTGTAGTAAGCTACGAGCAGTACTTC.

V is TRBV19 and J is TRBJ1-2; D is unclear. The CDR3 length is 18 residues. V was shortened by 1 base and J by 2 bases, with 20 bases between the two germline ends. Germline V gene lookup returns CDR1 LNHDA and CDR2 SQIVND (reference sequence). CDR3 DNA sequence: TGTGCCAGTAGTATAGTAGAGACCGGGCCTCGGTGGAACTATGGCTACACCTTC. Its translation: CASSIVETGPRWNYGYTF.

This chain joins TRBV5-5 and TRBJ2-5; D is unresolved. The CDR3 spans 14 residues. Trimming shortened V by 4 bases and J by 2 bases, and 12 bases separated the two germline ends. CDR1 and CDR2 (germline): SGHKS, YYEKEE (reference sequence). This CDR3 is CASSPGILQETQYF. The DNA of the CDR3 is TGTGCCAGCAGCCCAGGAATCCTACAAGAGACCCAGTACTTC. The whole variable domain, remainder taken from reference TRBV5-5 and TRBJ2-5, is DAGVTQSPTHLIKTRGQQVTLRCSPISGHKSVSWYQQVLGQGPQFIFQYYEKEERGRGNFPDRFSARQFPNYSSELNVNALLLGDSALYLCASSPGILQETQYFGPGTRLLVL.

The V call is TRBV4-1, the J call TRBJ1-6; D possibly corresponds to TRBD1 (5 bases). Germline V CDR1 and CDR2: MGHRA, YSYEKL. The CDR3 loop spans 17 amino acids. Trimming cost V 3 bases and J 8 bases, with 20 bases left between them. CDR3 bases: TGCGCCAGCAGCCACGATGACACCCCAGGGCTAGATTCACCCCTCCACTTT. It codes for CASSHDDTPGLDSPLHF.

This clone ranks as medium-sized. The rearrangement uses TRBV6-4 and TRBJ2-1, with 12 bases identical to TRBD2. The CDR3 consists of 15 residues. The V gene's germline CDR1 is MRHNA and CDR2 SNTAGT. V trimming: 2 bases; J trimming: 8 bases; junction bases outside the gene matches: 4. The CDR3 coding sequence is TGTGCCAGCAGTGACCAACCTAGCGGGGGGGATGAGCAGTTCTTC. As protein: CASSDQPSGGDEQFF.

The V gene is TRBV5-6, the J gene TRBJ2-7; either TRBD1 or TRBD2 may supply D (5 bases each). Per germline, CDR1 SGHDT and CDR2 YYEEEE. The CDR3 runs to 13 residues. Trimming removed 4 bases at V and 6 bases at J, with 14 bases between. The CDR3 DNA reads TGTGCCAGCAGCCCTTGGTTGGGGACCGAGCAGTACGTC. Translated: CASSPWLGTEQYV.

The chain employs TRBV7-9 and TRBJ2-3, with D unresolved. Trimming removed 1 base at V and 14 bases at J, with 7 bases between. Germline CDR1 SEHNR, CDR2 FQNEAQ (reference sequence). The CDR3 has 10 residues. The chain's CDR3 is CASSLVALYF. CDR3 in DNA: TGTGCCAGCAGCTTAGTCGCACTGTATTTT.

CDR3 nucleotide sequence: TGTGCCTGGGTGGGGGCCCCTGGCGAGCAGTACTTC. It is translated as CAWVGAPGEQYF. V and J are TRBV30 and TRBJ2-7, with a weak D call TRBD1 (6 bases). Trimming removed 5 bases at V and 6 bases at J, with 14 bases between. CDR3 length equals 12 residues. The germline gives CDR1 GTSNPN, CDR2 SVGIG (reference sequence).

The chain links TRBV28 to TRBJ2-7; D is undetermined. Trimming stripped 2 bases from V and 1 base from J, with 3 bases between. Germline assignment: CDR1 MDHEN and CDR2 SYDVKM. CDR3 length equals 12 residues. CDR3 region: CASSLGSYEQYF. The CDR3, as DNA: TGTGCCAGCAGTTTAGGGTCCTACGAGCAGTACTTC.